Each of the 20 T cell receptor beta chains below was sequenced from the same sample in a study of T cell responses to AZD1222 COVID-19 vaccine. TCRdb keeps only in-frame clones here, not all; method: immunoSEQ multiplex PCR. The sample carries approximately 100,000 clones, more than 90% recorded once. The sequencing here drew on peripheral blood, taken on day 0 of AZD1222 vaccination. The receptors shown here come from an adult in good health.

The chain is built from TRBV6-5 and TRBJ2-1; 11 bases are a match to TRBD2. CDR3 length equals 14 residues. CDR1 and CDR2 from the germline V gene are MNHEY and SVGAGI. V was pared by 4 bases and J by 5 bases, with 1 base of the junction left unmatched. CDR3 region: CASSWGLADNEQFF. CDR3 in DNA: TGTGCCAGCAGTTGGGGACTAGCGGACAATGAGCAGTTCTTC.

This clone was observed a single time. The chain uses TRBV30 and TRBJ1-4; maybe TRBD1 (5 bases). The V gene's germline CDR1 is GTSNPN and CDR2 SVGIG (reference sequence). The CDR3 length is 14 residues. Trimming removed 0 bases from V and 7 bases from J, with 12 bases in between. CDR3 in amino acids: CAWSVGGDAEKLFF. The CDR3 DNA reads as TGTGCCTGGAGTGTTGGGGGTGATGCTGAAAAACTGTTTTTT.

The CDR3 DNA reads as TGTGCCTGGGGACTAGCGGGAGAGGCAGATACGCAGTATTTT. This encodes CAWGLAGEADTQYF. This chain joins TRBV30 and TRBJ2-3; 13 bases are a match to TRBD2. Germline CDR1 reads GTSNPN; CDR2 reads SVGIG (reference sequence). The CDR3 is 14 residues long. J gave up 4 bases and V 5 bases, and 3 bases lay outside the gene matches.

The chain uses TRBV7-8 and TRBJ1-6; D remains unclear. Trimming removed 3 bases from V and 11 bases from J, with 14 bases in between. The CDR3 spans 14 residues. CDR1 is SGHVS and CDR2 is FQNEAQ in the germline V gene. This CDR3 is CASSFRLDGAPLHF. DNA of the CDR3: TGTGCCAGCAGCTTCAGACTGGACGGGGCACCCCTCCACTTT.

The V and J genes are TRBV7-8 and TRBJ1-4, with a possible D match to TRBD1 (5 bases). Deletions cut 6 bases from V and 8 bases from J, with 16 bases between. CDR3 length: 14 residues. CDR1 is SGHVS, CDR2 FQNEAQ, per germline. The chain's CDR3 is CASRLGTLKEKLFF. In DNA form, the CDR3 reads TGTGCCAGCAGACTCGGGACCCTGAAGGAAAAACTGTTTTTT. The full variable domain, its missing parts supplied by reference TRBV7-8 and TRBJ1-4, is GAGVSQSPRYKVAKRGQDVALRCDPISGHVSLFWYQQALGQGPEFLTYFQNEAQLDKSGLPSDRFFAERPEGSVSTLKIQRTQQEDSAVYLCASRLGTLKEKLFFGSGTQLSVL.

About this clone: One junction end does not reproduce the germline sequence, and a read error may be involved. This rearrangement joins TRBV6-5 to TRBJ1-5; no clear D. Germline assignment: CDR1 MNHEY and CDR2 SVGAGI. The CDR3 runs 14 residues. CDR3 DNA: TGTGCCGGCAGCGCAGACTATAGCAATCAGCCCCAGCATTTT. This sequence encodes CAGSADYSNQPQHF.

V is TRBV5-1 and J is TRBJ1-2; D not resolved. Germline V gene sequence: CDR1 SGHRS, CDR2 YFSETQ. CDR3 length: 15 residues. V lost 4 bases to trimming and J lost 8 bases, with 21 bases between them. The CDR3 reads CASSPPIDAVKGYTF. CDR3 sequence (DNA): TGCGCCAGCAGCCCCCCGATCGATGCGGTAAAGGGCTACACCTTC.

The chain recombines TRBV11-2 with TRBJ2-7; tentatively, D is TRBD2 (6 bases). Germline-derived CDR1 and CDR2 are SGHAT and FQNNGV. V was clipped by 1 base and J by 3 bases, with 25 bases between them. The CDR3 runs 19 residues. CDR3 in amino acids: CASSLVGVRGFGSDYEQYF. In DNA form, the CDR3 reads TGTGCCAGCAGCTTAGTAGGGGTTCGGGGGTTCGGTAGCGACTACGAGCAGTACTTC. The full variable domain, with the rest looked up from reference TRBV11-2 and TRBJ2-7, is EAGVAQSPRYKIIEKRQSVAFWCNPISGHATLYWYQQILGQGPKLLIQFQNNGVVDDSQLPKDRFSAERLKGVDSTLKIQPAKLEDSAVYLCASSLVGVRGFGSDYEQYFGPGTRLTVT.

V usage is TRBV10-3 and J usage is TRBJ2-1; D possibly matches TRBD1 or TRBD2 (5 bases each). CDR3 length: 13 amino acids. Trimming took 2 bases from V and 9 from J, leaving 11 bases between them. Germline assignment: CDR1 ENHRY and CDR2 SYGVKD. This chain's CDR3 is CAISEGRGGEQFF. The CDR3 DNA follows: TGTGCCATCAGTGAGGGCCGGGGCGGTGAGCAGTTCTTC.

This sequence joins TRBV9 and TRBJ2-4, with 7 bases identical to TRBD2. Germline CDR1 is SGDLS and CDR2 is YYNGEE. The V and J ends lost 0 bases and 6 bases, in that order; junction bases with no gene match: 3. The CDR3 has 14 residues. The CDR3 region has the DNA TGTGCCAGCAGCGTAGCGGGGGGAGGAAACATTCAGTACTTC. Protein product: CASSVAGGGNIQYF.

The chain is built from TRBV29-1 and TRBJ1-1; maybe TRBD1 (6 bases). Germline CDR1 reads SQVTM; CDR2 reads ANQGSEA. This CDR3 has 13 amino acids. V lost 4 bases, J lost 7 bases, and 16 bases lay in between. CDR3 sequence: CSVGQGTGLEAFF. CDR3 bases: TGCAGCGTTGGGCAGGGTACAGGGCTTGAAGCTTTCTTT. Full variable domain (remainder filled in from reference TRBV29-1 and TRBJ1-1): SAVISQKPSRDICQRGTSLTIQCQVDSQVTMMFWYRQQPGQSLTLIATANQGSEATYESGFVIDKFPISRPNLTFSTLTVSNMSPEDSSIYLCSVGQGTGLEAFFGQGTRLTVV.

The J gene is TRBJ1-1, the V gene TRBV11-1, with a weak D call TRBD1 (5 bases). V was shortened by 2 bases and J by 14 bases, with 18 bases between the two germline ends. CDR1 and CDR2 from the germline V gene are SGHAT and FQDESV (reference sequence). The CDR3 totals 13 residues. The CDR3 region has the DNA TGTGCCAGCAGCTTAATAAGCGGGACCGCCTGCTTCTTT. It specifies CASSLISGTACFF.

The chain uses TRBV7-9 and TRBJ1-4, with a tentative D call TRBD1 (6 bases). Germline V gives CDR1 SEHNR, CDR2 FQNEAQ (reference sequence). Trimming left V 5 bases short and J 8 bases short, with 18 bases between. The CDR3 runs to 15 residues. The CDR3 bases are TGTGCCAGCAGCCTAGGGACACCCCGGGGGGAAAAACTGTTTTTT. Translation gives CASSLGTPRGEKLFF.

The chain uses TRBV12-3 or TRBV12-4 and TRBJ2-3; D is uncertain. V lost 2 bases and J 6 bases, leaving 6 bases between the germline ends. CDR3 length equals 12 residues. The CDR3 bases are TGTGCCAGCAGTTTAATACGGGATACGCAGTATTTT. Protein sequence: CASSLIRDTQYF.

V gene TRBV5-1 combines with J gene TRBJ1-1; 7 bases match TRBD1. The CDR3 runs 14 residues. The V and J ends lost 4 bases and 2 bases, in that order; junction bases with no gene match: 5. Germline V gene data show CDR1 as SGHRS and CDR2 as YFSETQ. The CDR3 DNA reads TGCGCCAGCAGCATTCGACAGGGAAACACTGAAGCTTTCTTT. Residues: CASSIRQGNTEAFF.

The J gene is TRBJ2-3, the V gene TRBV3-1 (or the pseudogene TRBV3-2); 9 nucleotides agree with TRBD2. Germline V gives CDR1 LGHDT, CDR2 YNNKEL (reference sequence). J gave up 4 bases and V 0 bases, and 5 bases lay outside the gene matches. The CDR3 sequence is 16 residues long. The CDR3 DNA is TGTGCCAGCAGCCAAGAGTTAGCGGGAGCGGCAGATACGCAGTATTTT. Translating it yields CASSQELAGAADTQYF.

Written as DNA, the CDR3 is TGTGCCTCGGGTAGGCAGGGACAGAACTATGGCTACACCTTC. It yields the protein CASGRQGQNYGYTF. The V gene is TRBV11-2, the J gene TRBJ1-2; 7 positions agree with TRBD1. This CDR3 spans 14 amino acids. Germline V lookup: CDR1 SGHAT, CDR2 FQNNGV. V lost 11 bases to trimming and J lost 2 bases; unmatched junction nucleotides: 11.

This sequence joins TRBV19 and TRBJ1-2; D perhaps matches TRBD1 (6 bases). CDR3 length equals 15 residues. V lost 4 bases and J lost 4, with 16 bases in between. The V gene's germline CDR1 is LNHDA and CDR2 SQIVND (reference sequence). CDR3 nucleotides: TGTGCCAGTAGTACTAGCCGGGACACATCCTATGGCTACACCTTC. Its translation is CASSTSRDTSYGYTF.

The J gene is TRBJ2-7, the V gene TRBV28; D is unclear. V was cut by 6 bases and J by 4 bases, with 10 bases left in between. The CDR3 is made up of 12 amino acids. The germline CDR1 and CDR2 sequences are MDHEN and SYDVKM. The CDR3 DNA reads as TGTGCCAGCAGCCCAGTGAGATACGAGCAGTACTTC. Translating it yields CASSPVRYEQYF.

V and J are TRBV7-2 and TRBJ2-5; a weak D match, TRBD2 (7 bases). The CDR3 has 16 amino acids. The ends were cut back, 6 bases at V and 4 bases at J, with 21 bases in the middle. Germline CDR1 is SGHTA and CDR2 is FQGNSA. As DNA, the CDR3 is TGTGCCAGCAGTCCCTCTTGGGGGGGCGCGATAGAGACCCAGTACTTC. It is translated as CASSPSWGGAIETQYF.